Following are 16 T cell receptor beta chains from one sample sequenced in a study of CD8 T cells in Susac syndrome. Roughly 0.45 to 1 ug RNA was reverse transcribed with random hexamers. TCRdb passed the immunoSEQ multiplex PCR reads through MiXCR, listing each CDR3 protein once. Here the sample spans roughly 190,000 distinct CDR3 sequences, over 85% being singletons. Sequencing used CD4+ T cells from PBMCs. These receptors were obtained from a human donor in good health.

The chain has TRBV5-4 and TRBJ2-5; D is perhaps TRBD2 (6 bases). The CDR3 is 15 residues long. Germline CDR1 is SGHNT and CDR2 is YYREEE (reference sequence). The V end lost 0 bases, the J end lost 7 bases, and 16 bases lay between the germline ends. CDR3 amino acids: CASSLASINGRTQYF. The CDR3 nucleotides are TGTGCCAGCAGCTTGGCCTCGATCAACGGGAGGACCCAGTACTTC. The full variable domain, with the rest looked up from reference TRBV5-4 and TRBJ2-5, is ETGVTQSPTHLIKTRGQQVTLRCSSQSGHNTVSWYQQALGQGPQFIFQYYREEENGRGNFPPRFSGLQFPNYSSELNVNALELDDSALYLCASSLASINGRTQYFGPGTRLLVL.

This chain links TRBV6-5 with TRBJ2-2; no clear D gene. The CDR3 totals 14 residues. V was clipped by 6 bases and J by 10 bases, with 18 bases between them. The germline gives CDR1 MNHEY, CDR2 SVGAGI. The DNA of the CDR3 is TGTGCCAGCAGGGGTAAATACACGTACGAGGAGCTGTTTTTT. Translated, it gives CASRGKYTYEELFF.

The rearrangement links TRBV20-1 to TRBJ2-7; D ambiguous. The V gene lost 1 base and the J gene lost 7 bases, with 8 bases spanning the gap. The CDR3 contains 11 residues. Germline V gene lookup returns CDR1 DFQATT and CDR2 SNEGSKA (reference sequence). The CDR3: CSARAPWEQYF. The CDR3 DNA reads as TGCAGTGCTAGAGCCCCTTGGGAGCAGTACTTC.

The V gene is TRBV28, the J gene TRBJ2-6, with D unclear. CDR1 and CDR2 from the germline V gene are MDHEN and SYDVKM. Trimming shortened V by 5 bases and J by 0 bases, and 8 bases separated the two germline ends. The CDR3 has 15 residues. CDR3 bases: TGTGCCAGCAGTCCCTTCGCCTCTGGGGCCAACGTCCTGACTTTC. Its translation: CASSPFASGANVLTF.

In this sample, this clonotype turned up once. V gene TRBV28 combines with J gene TRBJ2-7; D is unresolved. The germline CDR1 and CDR2 sequences are MDHEN and SYDVKM. The CDR3 has 14 residues. V was trimmed by 1 base and J by 3 bases, leaving 10 bases between them. DNA of the CDR3: TGTGCCAGCAGTTTATCGGGCCTTGGCTACGAGCAGTACTTC. Amino acid sequence: CASSLSGLGYEQYF.

The chain joins TRBV28 to TRBJ2-7; 12 bases line up with TRBD2. J lost 3 bases, V lost 5 bases, and 5 bases had no gene match. Germline lookup yields CDR1 MDHEN and CDR2 SYDVKM. This CDR3 contains 15 residues. CDR3 sequence: CASSTLLAGGYEQYF. The CDR3 coding sequence is TGTGCCAGCAGTACCCTACTAGCGGGAGGCTACGAGCAGTACTTC.

This clonotype was seen only once. The chain links TRBV29-1 to TRBJ1-2; D perhaps matches TRBD1 (5 bases). V lost 2 bases, J lost 5 bases, and 12 bases lay in between. The CDR3 runs to 13 residues. Per the germline V gene, CDR1 is SQVTM and CDR2 is ANQGSEA. CDR3 sequence (DNA): TGCAGCGTTGAATCAGGGTTAGGATATGGCTACACCTTC. It encodes CSVESGLGYGYTF.

This chain connects TRBV27 to TRBJ2-2, with D maybe TRBD1 (5 bases). In germline, CDR1 is MNHEY, CDR2 SMNVEV (reference sequence). CDR3 size: 14 residues. The ends were cut back, 3 bases at V and 7 bases at J, with 12 bases in the middle. CDR3 DNA sequence: TGTGCCAGCAGTTTGAGTCAGGGCTTCGGGGAGCTGTTTTTT. Protein sequence: CASSLSQGFGELFF.

J is TRBJ2-7 and V is TRBV24-1, with D tentatively TRBD1 (6 bases). Trimming shortened V by 3 bases and J by 3 bases, and 8 bases separated the two germline ends. CDR1 is KGHDR, CDR2 SFDVKD, per germline. CDR3 length: 13 residues. This CDR3 reads CATSDGGNYEQYF. DNA of the CDR3: TGTGCCACCAGTGATGGGGGCAACTACGAGCAGTACTTC.

V is TRBV20-1 and J is TRBJ2-1, with D tentatively TRBD2 (6 bases). CDR3 length equals 12 residues. The V gene lost 3 bases and the J gene lost 8 bases, with 11 bases spanning the gap. From germline, CDR1 is DFQATT and CDR2 SNEGSKA (reference sequence). The DNA for the CDR3 is TGCAGTGCTAGCGGGAGCCCCCATGAGCAGTTCTTC. Its protein product is CSASGSPHEQFF.

The V and J genes are TRBV7-9 and TRBJ1-1, with 10 bases matching TRBD1. Trimming at V came to 6 bases and at J to 10 bases, leaving 14 bases not matched to a gene. This CDR3 spans 15 amino acids. Germline V gene lookup returns CDR1 SEHNR and CDR2 FQNEAQ (reference sequence). The CDR3 DNA reads TGTGCCAGCAGTACGACCGACAGGGGGCTGGTCGGAGCTTTCTTT. Its protein is CASSTTDRGLVGAFF.

The V gene is TRBV3-1, the J gene TRBJ1-1, with D possibly being TRBD1 (5 bases). Per the germline V gene, CDR1 is LGHDT and CDR2 is YNNKEL (reference sequence). Trimming left V 4 bases short and J 1 base short, with 13 bases between. The CDR3 sequence is 15 residues long. CDR3 sequence (DNA): TGTGCCAGCAGCCGATGGGGCGAGCGGAACACTGAAGCTTTCTTT. It encodes CASSRWGERNTEAFF. Together with reference TRBV3-1 and TRBJ1-1, the CDR3 gives the full variable domain: DTAVSQTPKYLVTQMGNDKSIKCEQNLGHDTMYWYKQDSKKFLKIMFSYNNKELIINETVPNRFSPKSPDKAHLNLHINSLELGDSAVYFCASSRWGERNTEAFFGQGTRLTVV.

The gene calls are TRBV20-1 and TRBJ2-7; 10 bases are shared with TRBD2. The CDR3 runs to 13 residues. V lost 5 bases, J lost 6 bases, and 7 bases stayed unmatched. Germline assignment: CDR1 DFQATT and CDR2 SNEGSKA (reference sequence). As DNA, the CDR3 is TGCAGTGCTCCGCGCCCTAGCGGGAGCGAGCAGTACTTC. Translated, it gives CSAPRPSGSEQYF.

The genes are TRBV2 and TRBJ2-1; no firm D call. The CDR3 sequence is 15 residues long. Between the trimmed V and J ends, which lost 6 bases and 4 bases, there was a span of 16 bases. CDR1 and CDR2 from the germline V gene are SNHLY and FYNNEI. CDR3 region: CASSALLVGYNEQFF. The CDR3 nucleotides are TGTGCCAGCAGCGCCCTCCTAGTGGGGTACAATGAGCAGTTCTTC.

A single count supports this clonotype. V and J are TRBV9 and TRBJ1-1, with D hard to call. Germline loops: CDR1 SGDLS, CDR2 YYNGEE. V was cut by 1 base and J by 6 bases, with 13 bases left in between. There are 14 residues in the CDR3. The CDR3 DNA reads as TGTGCCAGCAGCGTATTGCCAGGCGGATCTGAAGCTTTCTTT. Its protein is CASSVLPGGSEAFF.

This clonotype was seen more than once but under ten times. The chain couples TRBV14 to TRBJ2-1, with D possibly matching TRBD2 (5 bases). Germline V lookup: CDR1 SGHDN, CDR2 FVKESK. V was pared by 1 base and J by 9 bases, with 10 bases between. The CDR3 is made up of 13 amino acids. The chain's CDR3 is CASSQVDEGEQFF. DNA for the CDR3: TGTGCCAGCAGCCAAGTCGATGAGGGTGAGCAGTTCTTC.